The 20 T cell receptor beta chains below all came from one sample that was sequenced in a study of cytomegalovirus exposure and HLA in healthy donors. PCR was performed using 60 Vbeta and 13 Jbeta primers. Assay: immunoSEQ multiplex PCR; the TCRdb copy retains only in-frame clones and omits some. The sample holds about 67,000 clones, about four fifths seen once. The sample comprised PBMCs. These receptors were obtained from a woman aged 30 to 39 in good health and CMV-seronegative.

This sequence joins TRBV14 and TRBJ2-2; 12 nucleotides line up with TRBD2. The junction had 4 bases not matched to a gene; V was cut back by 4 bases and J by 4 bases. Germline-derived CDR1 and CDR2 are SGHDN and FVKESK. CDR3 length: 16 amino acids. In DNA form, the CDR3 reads TGTGCCAGCAGCCCCCGACTAGCGGGAGTCACCGGGGAGCTGTTTTTT. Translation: CASSPRLAGVTGELFF.

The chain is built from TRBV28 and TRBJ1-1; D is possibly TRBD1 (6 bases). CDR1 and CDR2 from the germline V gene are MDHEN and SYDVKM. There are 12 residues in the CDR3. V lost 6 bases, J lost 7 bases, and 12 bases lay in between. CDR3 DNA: TGTGCCAGCAGCTATGGACAGTTTGAAGCTTTCTTT. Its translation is CASSYGQFEAFF.

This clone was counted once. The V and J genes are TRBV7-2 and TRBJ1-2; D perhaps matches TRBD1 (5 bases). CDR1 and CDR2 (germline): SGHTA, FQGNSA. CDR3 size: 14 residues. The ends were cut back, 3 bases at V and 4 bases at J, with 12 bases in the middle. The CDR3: CASSFGAMSYGYTF. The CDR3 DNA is TGTGCCAGCAGCTTTGGGGCTATGAGCTATGGCTACACCTTC. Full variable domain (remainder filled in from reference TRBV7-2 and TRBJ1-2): GAGVSQSPSNKVTEKGKDVELRCDPISGHTALYWYRQSLGQGLEFLIYFQGNSAPDKSGLPSDRFSAERTGGSVSTLTIQRTQQEDSAVYLCASSFGAMSYGYTFGSGTRLTVV.

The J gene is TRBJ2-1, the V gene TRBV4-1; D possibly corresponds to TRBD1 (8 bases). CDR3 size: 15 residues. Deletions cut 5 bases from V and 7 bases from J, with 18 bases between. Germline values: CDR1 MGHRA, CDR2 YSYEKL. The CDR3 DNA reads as TGCGCCAGCAGCTCATCCTACAGGGGGGGGAATGAGCAGTTCTTC. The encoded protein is CASSSSYRGGNEQFF.

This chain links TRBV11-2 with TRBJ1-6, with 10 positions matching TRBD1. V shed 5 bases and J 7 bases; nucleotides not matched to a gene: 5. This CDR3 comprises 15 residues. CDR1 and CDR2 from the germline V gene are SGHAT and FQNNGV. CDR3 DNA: TGTGCCAGCAGCCAGGGACAGGGGCAAAATTCACCCCTCCACTTT. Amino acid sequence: CASSQGQGQNSPLHF.

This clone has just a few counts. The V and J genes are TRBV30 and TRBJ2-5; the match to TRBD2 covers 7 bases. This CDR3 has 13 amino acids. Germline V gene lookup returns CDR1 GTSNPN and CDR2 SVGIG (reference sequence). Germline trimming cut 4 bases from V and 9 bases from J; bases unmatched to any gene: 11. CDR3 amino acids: CAWTGNLGGAQYF. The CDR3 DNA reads TGTGCCTGGACAGGGAATTTGGGGGGGGCCCAGTACTTC. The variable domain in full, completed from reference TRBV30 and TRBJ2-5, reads SQTIHQWPATLVQPVGSPLSLECTVEGTSNPNLYWYRQAAGRGLQLLFYSVGIGQISSEVPQNLSASRPQDRQFILSSKKLLLSDSGFYLCAWTGNLGGAQYFGPGTRLLVL.

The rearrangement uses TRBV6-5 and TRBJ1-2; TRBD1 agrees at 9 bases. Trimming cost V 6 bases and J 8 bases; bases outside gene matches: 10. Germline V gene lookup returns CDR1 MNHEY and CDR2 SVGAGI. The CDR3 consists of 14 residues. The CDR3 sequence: CASRLQGALGGYTF. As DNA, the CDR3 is TGTGCCAGCAGGCTACAGGGGGCTTTAGGGGGCTACACCTTC.

This CDR3 reads CASSFSGDSPYEQYF. In DNA, the CDR3 is TGTGCCAGCAGCTTCAGCGGGGATTCCCCCTACGAGCAGTACTTC. V is TRBV11-3 and J is TRBJ2-7; 7 bases are a match to TRBD2. This CDR3 has 15 residues. Trimming at V came to 3 bases and at J to 2 bases, leaving 7 bases not matched to a gene. Germline lookup yields CDR1 SGHNT and CDR2 YENEEA.

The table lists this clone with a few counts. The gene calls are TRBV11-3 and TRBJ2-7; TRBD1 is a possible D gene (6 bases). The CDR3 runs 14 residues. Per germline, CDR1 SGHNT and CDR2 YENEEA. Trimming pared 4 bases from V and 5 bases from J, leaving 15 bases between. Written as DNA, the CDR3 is TGTGCCAGCAGCTCCACAGGGCAGGGCAACGAGCAGTACTTC. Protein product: CASSSTGQGNEQYF.

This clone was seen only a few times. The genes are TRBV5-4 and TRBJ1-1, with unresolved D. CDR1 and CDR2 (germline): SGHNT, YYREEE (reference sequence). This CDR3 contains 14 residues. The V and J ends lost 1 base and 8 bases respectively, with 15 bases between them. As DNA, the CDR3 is TGTGCCAGCAGCTTGCCCGGAGTGGAGGCCGAAGCTTTCTTT. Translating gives CASSLPGVEAEAFF. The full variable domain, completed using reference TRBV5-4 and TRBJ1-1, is ETGVTQSPTHLIKTRGQQVTLRCSSQSGHNTVSWYQQALGQGPQFIFQYYREEENGRGNFPPRFSGLQFPNYSSELNVNALELDDSALYLCASSLPGVEAEAFFGQGTRLTVV.

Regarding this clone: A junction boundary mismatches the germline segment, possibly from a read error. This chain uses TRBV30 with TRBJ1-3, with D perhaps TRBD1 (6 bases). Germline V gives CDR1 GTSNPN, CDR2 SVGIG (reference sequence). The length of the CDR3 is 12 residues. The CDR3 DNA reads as TGTGCCTGGAGTGTACGCAAGGGGGTTTGGGATTTT. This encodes CAWSVRKGVWDF.

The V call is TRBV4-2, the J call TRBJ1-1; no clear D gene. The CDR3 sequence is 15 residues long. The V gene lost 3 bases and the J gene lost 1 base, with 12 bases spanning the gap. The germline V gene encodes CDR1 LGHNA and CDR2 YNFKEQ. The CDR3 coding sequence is TGTGCCAGCAGCCAGACGGGAGGCTCGAACACTGAAGCTTTCTTT. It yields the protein CASSQTGGSNTEAFF.

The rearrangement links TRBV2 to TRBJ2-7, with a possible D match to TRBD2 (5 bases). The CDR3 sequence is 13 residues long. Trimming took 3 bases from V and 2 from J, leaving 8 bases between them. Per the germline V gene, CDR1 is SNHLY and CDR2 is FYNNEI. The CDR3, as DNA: TGTGCCAGCAGTGATCGAGGGACCTACGAGCAGTACTTC. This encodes CASSDRGTYEQYF.

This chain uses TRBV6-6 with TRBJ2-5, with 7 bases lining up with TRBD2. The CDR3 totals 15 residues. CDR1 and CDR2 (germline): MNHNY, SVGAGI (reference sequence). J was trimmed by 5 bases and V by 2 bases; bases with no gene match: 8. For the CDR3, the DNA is TGTGCCAGCAGTTACAGGGGAGGGTTGGAGGAGACCCAGTACTTC. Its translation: CASSYRGGLEETQYF.

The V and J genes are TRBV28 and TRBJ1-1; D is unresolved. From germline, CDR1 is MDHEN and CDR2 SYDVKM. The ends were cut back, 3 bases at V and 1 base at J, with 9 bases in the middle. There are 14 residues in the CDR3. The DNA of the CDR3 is TGTGCCAGCAGTTTGCTAGGATCGAACACTGAAGCTTTCTTT. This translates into CASSLLGSNTEAFF.

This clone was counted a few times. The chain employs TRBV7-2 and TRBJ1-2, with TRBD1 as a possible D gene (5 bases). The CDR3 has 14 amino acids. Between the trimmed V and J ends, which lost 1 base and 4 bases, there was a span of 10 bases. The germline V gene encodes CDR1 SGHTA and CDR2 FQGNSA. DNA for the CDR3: TGTGCCAGCAGCTTAGAGGGACTAACCTATGGCTACACCTTC. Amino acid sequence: CASSLEGLTYGYTF.

The CDR3 loop reads CASSSRTSDTDTQYF. CDR3 nucleotides: TGTGCCAGCAGCTCCCGGACATCAGACACAGATACGCAGTATTTT. The chain combines TRBV13 with TRBJ2-3, with D perhaps matching TRBD1 (5 bases). Trimming took 4 bases from V and 2 from J, leaving 13 bases between them. Germline CDR1 PRHDT, CDR2 FYEKMQ (reference sequence). CDR3 length equals 15 residues.

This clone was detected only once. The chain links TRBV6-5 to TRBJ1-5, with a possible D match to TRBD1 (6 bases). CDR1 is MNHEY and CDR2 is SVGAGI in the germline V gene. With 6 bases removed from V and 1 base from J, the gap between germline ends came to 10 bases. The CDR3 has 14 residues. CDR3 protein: CASRRRGSNQPQHF. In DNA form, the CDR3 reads TGTGCCAGCAGGCGTAGGGGGAGCAATCAGCCCCAGCATTTT.

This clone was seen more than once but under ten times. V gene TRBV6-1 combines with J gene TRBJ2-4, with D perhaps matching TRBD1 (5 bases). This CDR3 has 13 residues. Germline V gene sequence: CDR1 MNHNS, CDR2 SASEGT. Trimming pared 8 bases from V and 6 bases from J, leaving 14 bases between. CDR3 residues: CASLWQGGNIQYF. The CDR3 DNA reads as TGTGCCAGCCTGTGGCAGGGTGGAAACATTCAGTACTTC.

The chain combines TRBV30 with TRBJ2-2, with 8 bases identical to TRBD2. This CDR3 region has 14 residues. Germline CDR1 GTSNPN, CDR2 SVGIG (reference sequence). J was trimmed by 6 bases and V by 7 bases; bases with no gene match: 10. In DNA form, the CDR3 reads TGTGCCTCCATAGGACTAGCAATGTCCGGGGAGCTGTTTTTT. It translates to CASIGLAMSGELFF.